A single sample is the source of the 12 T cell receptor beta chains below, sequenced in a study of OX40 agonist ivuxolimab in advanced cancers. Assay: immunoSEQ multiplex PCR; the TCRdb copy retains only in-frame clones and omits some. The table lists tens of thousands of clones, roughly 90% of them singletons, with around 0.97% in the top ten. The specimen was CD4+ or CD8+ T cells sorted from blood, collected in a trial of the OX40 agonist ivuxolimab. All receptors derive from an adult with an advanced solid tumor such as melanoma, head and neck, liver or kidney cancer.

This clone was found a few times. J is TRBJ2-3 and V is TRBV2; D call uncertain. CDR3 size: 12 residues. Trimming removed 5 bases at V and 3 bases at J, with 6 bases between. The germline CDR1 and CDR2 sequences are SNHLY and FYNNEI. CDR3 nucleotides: TGTGCCAGCAGTCTTAGGACAGATACGCAGTATTTT. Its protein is CASSLRTDTQYF.

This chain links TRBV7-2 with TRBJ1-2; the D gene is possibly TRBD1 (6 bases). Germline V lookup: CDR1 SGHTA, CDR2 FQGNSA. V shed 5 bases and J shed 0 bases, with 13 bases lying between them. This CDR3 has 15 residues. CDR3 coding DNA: TGTGCCAGCAGCCCGGTGACAGGAACTAACTATGGCTACACCTTC. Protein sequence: CASSPVTGTNYGYTF.

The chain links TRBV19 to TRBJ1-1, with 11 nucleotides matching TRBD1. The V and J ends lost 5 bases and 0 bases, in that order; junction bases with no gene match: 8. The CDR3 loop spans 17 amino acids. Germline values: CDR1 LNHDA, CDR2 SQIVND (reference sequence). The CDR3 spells CASSPGTGGRLNTEAFF. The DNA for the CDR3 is TGTGCCAGTAGTCCAGGGACAGGGGGTCGCTTGAACACTGAAGCTTTCTTT.

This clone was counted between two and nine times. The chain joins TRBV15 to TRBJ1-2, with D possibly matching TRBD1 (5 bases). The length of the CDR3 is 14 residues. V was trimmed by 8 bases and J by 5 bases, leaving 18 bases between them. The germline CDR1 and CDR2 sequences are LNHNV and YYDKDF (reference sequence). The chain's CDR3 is CATAYGGNSYGYTF. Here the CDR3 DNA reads TGTGCCACCGCTTACGGGGGGAATTCATATGGCTACACCTTC.

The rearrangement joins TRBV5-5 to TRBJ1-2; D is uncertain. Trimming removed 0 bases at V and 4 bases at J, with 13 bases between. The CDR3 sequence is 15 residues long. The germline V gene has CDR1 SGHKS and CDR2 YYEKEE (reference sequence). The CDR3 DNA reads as TGTGCCAGCAGCTTGGGTGGGTTCGGCTCCTATGGCTACACCTTC. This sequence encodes CASSLGGFGSYGYTF.

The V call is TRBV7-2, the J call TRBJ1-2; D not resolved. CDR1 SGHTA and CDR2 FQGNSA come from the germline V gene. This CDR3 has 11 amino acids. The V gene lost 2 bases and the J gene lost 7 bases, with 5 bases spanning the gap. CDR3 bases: TGTGCCAGCAGCTTAATCGGTGGCTACACCTTC. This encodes CASSLIGGYTF. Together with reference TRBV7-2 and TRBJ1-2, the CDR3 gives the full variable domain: GAGVSQSPSNKVTEKGKDVELRCDPISGHTALYWYRQSLGQGLEFLIYFQGNSAPDKSGLPSDRFSAERTGGSVSTLTIQRTQQEDSAVYLCASSLIGGYTFGSGTRLTVV.

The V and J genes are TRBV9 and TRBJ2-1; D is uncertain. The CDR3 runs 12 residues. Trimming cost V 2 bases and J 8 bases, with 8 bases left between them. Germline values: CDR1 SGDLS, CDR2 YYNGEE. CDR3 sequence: CASSVGVDEQFF. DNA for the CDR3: TGTGCCAGCAGCGTGGGCGTGGATGAGCAGTTCTTC.

The CDR3 is CASSTNTGLAVNTGELFF. The CDR3 nucleotides are TGCGCCAGCAGCACAAACACGGGACTAGCGGTTAACACCGGGGAGCTGTTTTTT. This chain uses TRBV5-1 with TRBJ2-2; 11 nucleotides align to TRBD2. CDR1 is SGHRS, CDR2 YFSETQ, per germline. Trimming at V came to 4 bases and at J to 2 bases, leaving 10 bases not matched to a gene. This CDR3 comprises 18 residues.

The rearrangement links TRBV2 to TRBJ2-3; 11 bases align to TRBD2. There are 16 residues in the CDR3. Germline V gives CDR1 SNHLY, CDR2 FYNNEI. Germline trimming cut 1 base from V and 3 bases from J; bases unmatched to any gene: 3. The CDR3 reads CASSEGVAGGTDTQYF. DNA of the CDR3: TGTGCCAGCAGTGAAGGGGTAGCGGGGGGGACAGATACGCAGTATTTT.

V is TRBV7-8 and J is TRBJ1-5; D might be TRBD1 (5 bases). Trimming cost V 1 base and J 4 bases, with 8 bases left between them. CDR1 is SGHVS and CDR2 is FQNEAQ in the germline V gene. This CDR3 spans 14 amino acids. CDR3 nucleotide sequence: TGTGCCAGCAGCTTAGAGGACAAGAATCAGCCCCAGCATTTT. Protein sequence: CASSLEDKNQPQHF.

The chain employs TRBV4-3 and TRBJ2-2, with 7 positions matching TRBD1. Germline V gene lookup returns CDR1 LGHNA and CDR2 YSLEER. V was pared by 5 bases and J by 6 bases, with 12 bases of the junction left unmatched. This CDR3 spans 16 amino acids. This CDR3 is CASSSRGQVQAGELFF. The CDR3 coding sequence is TGCGCCAGCAGCTCTAGGGGGCAAGTACAGGCCGGGGAGCTGTTTTTT.

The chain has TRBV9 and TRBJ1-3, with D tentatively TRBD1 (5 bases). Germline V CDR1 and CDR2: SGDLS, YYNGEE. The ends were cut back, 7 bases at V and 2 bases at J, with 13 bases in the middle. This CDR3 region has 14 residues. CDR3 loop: CASSAGGAGNTIYF. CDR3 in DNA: TGTGCCAGCTCGGCGGGGGGAGCTGGAAACACCATATATTTT.